This T cell receptor (beta chain) derives from a study of shared clonotypes between healthy human individuals. Findings of the study overall: Relative to clonotypes present in all four donors, those not shared had lower generation probabilities.

CD4+ cell separation produced CD45RA+ naive and CD45RA-negative memory subsets. About this clone: Its specificity is not known.

Profiled with immunoSEQ multiplex PCR; TCRdb holds only in-frame clones, not every one. The repertoire includes about 360,000 clones, 73% of them detected once, and under 11% sits in the top ten. This sequence was found in a man younger than 45 in good health. Sequencing was done on a sample of memory CD4+ T cells sorted from blood. The subset: CD45RA-negative fraction.

CDR3 DNA: TGTGCCAGTAGAAACGTAGGGAGCGGCTATAACGAGCAGTACTTC. It is translated as CASRNVGSGYNEQYF. The chain uses TRBV19 and TRBJ2-7; a possible D gene is TRBD2 (5 bases). Germline-derived CDR1 and CDR2 are LNHDA and SQIVND (reference sequence). V was trimmed by 6 bases and J by 5 bases, leaving 20 bases between them. CDR3 size: 15 residues.